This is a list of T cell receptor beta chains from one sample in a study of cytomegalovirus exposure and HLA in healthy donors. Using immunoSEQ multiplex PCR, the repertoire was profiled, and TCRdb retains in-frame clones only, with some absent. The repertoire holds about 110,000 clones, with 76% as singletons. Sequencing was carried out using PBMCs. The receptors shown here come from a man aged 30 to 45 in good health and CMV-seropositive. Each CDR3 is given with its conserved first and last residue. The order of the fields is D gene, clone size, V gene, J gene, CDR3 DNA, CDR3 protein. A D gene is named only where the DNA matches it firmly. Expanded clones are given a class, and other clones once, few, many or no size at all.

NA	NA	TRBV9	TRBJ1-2	TGTGCCAGCAGAGGGGGGGCGGACAGCCTCTATGGCTACACCTTC	CASRGGADSLYGYTF
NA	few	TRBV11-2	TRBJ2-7	TGTGCCAGCAGCTTCAACAGGCACGGCGAGCAGTACTTC	CASSFNRHGEQYF
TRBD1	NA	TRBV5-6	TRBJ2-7	TGTGCCAGCAGCTTCTACAGGGGAAACTCCTACGAGCAGTACTTC	CASSFYRGNSYEQYF
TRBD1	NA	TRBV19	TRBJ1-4	TGTGCCAGTAGTGATCCGGGACAGGGGGATCCTAATGAAAAACTGTTTTTT	CASSDPGQGDPNEKLFF
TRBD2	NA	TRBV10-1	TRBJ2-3	TGCGCCAGCAGGGTAGCGGGGTGGGCAGATACGCAGTATTTT	CASRVAGWADTQYF
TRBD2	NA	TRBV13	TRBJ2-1	TGTGCCAGCAGCCGGATTTGGAGCGGGGGCTACAGCTCCTACAATGAGCAGTTCTTC	CASSRIWSGGYSSYNEQFF
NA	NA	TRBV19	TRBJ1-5	TGTGCCAGTAGTATGGAGTTGTGGCAGCCCCAGCATTTT	CASSMELWQPQHF
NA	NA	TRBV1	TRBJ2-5	TGCACCAGCAGCTACCTGGGACTAGCGGGGTCCGAGACCCAGTACTTC	CTSSYLGLAGSETQYF
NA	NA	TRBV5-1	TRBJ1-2	TGCGCCAGCAGCCCCGAGGGAGAGAGTAACTATGGCTACACCTTC	CASSPEGESNYGYTF
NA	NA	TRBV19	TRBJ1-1	TGTGCCAGTAGTATAGATGGCGGGGGCCCCACTGAAGCTTTCTTT	CASSIDGGGPTEAFF
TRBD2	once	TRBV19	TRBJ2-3	TGTGCCAGCCGAACTGCGGGCGGGGGGGCTATAGATACGCAGTATTTT	CASRTAGGGAIDTQYF
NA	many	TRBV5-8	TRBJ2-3	TGTGCCAGCAGCTTGGAGCAGGGTGGAGATACGCAGTATTTT	CASSLEQGGDTQYF
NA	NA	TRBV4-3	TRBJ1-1	TGCGCCAGCAGCCAAGGGGGCCCCGAAGCTTTCTTT	CASSQGGPEAFF
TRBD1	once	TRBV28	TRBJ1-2	TGTGCCAGCAAGGCCCGCCTCGGGACAGGGGTGCCTTACAACTATGGCTACACCTTC	CASKARLGTGVPYNYGYTF
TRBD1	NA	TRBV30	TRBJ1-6	TGTGCCTGGACCGGACAGGCCAGTTCACCCCTCCACTTT	CAWTGQASSPLHF
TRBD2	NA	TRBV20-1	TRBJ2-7	TGCAGTGCTCGACTAGCTTACGAGCAGTACTTC	CSARLAYEQYF
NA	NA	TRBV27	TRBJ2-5	TGTGCCAGCAGTTTATCGGGCCCACCCCCCCAAGAGACCCAGTACTTC	CASSLSGPPPQETQYF
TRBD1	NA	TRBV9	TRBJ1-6	TGTGCCAGCAGCGGGACAGGGAATAATTCACCCCTCCACTTT	CASSGTGNNSPLHF
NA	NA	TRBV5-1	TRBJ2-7	TGCGCCAGCATCTGGGGGGTTCCCTACGAGCAGTACTTC	CASIWGVPYEQYF
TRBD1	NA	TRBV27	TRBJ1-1	TGTGCCAGCAGTCCACGACAGGGCCTCATGAACACTGAAGCTTTCTTT	CASSPRQGLMNTEAFF
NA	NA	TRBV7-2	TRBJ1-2	TGTGCCAGCAGCTTATTCGGGAATGGCTACACCTTC	CASSLFGNGYTF
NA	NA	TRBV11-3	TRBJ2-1	TGTGCCAGCAGCATCGAGGGCGGTGACAATGAGCAGTTCTTC	CASSIEGGDNEQFF
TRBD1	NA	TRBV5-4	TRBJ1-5	TGTGCCAGCAGCCCGGGTCCGGGACAGCGGAATCAGCCCCAGCATTTT	CASSPGPGQRNQPQHF
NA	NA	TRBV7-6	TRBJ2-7	TGTGCCAGCAGCCCTAAATCAGCGTCCTACGAGCAGTACTTC	CASSPKSASYEQYF
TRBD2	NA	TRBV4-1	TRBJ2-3	TGCGCCAGCAGCCAAGTCGAGACTAGCCCAAGCACAGATACGCAGTATTTT	CASSQVETSPSTDTQYF
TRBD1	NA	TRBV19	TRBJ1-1	TGTGCCAGCATGGTCGACAGGGGGAACACTGAAGCTTTCTTT	CASMVDRGNTEAFF
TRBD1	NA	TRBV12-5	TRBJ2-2	TGTGCTAGTGGTTTGGAGACAGGGGCGAACACCGGGGAGCTGTTTTTT	CASGLETGANTGELFF
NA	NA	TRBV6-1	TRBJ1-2	TGTGCCAGCAGGGAGTTTCGGAACTATGGCTACACCTTC	CASREFRNYGYTF
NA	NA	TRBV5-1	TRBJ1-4	TGCGCCAGCAGCTTGGCGCAGGGCTGGTTCACTAATGAAAAACTGTTTTTT	CASSLAQGWFTNEKLFF
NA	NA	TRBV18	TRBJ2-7	TGTGCCAGCTCACCAAGGGCAGGGGACGCCGAGCAGTACTTC	CASSPRAGDAEQYF
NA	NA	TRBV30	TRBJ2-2	TGTGCCTGGAGTGTGAGGACCGGGGAGCTGTTTTTT	CAWSVRTGELFF
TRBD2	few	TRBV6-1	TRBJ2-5	TGTGCCAGCAGTGAACTCCTAGCGGGGGGAGCAGAGACCCAGTACTTC	CASSELLAGGAETQYF
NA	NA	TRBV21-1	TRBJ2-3	TGTGCCAGCAGCAAAGTGGTCCGGAACTCCGCTCGGGGTACGCAGTATTTT	CASSKVVRNSARGTQYF
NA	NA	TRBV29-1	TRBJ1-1	TGCAGCGTACACCAGGCTTCGAACACTGAAGCTTTCTTT	CSVHQASNTEAFF
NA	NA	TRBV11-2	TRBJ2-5	TGTGCCAGCAGCTTAGGGCGTGCGGAGCAGTACTTC	CASSLGRAEQYF
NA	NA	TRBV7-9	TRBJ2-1	TGTGCCAGCAGCTTGGAATGGGAGAGTGGTGAGCAGTTCTTC	CASSLEWESGEQFF
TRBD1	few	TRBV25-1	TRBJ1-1	TGTGCCAGCAGTCCCCGGGACAGGGGGCAGGACACTGAAGCTTTCTTT	CASSPRDRGQDTEAFF
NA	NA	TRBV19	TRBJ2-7	TGTGCCAGTAACCCAGGGAGGAGGTACGAGCAGTACTTC	CASNPGRRYEQYF
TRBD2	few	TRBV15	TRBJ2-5	TGTGCCACCAGCAGAGAAAGCGGGGGGGCCGAGACCCAGTACTTC	CATSRESGGAETQYF
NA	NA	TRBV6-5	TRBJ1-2	TGTGCCAGCAGTTACTCGACCGGGAGGCGGAACTATGGCTACACCTTC	CASSYSTGRRNYGYTF
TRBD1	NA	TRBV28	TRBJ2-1	TGTGCCAGCAGCAGTGCGGACAGGGGAGGCAATGAGCAGTTCTTC	CASSSADRGGNEQFF